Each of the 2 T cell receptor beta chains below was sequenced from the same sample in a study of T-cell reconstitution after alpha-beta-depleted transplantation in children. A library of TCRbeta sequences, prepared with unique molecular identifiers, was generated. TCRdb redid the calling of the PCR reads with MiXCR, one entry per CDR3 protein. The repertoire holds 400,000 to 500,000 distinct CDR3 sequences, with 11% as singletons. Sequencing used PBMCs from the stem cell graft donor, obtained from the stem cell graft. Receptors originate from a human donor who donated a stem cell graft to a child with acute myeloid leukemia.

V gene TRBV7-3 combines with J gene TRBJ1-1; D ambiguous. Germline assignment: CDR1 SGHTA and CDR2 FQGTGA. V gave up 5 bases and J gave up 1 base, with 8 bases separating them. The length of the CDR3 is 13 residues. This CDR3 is CASSTSRNTEAFF. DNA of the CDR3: TGTGCCAGCAGCACCTCAAGGAACACTGAAGCTTTCTTT. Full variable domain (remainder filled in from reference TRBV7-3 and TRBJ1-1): GAGVSQTPSNKVTEKGKYVELRCDPISGHTALYWYRQSLGQGPEFLIYFQGTGAADDSGLPNDRFFAVRPEGSVSTLKIQRTERGDSAVYLCASSTSRNTEAFFGQGTRLTVV.

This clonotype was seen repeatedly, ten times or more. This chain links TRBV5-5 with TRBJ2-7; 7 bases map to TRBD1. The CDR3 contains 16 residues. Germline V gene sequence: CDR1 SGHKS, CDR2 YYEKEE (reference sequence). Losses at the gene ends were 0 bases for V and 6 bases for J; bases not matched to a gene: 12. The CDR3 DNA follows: TGTGCCAGCAGCTTGGCTCTACAGGGGATTTTGGGCGAGCAGTACGTC. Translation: CASSLALQGILGEQYV.